The clone carrying this T cell receptor beta chain was seen once. These data originate in a study of blood T cell repertoires in COVID-19. Across the study: Sample material is recorded as cDNA or gDNA derived from T cells, B-cell-depleted T cells, or PBMCs.

As processed by the authors: Reference gene primer amplification in the assay estimated nucleated cell counts. The assay was immunoSEQ multiplex PCR, and TCRdb's table has in-frame clones only and misses some. V, J and clone size were drawn from that table, and D and trimming were deduced from the DNA. This sample yields fewer than 300,000 clones, of which approximately 80% are seen a single time; more than 4% belongs to the top ten. Enrolled through a virtual design, the participants were between roughly 18 and 90 years of age and came from some 26 US areas. Membership in each cohort depended on participant-reported clinical history. Sequenced: PBMCs or T cells enriched from blood (not recorded which). This clonotype originated in a man between 35 and 55 years old who had been exposed to COVID-19.

The CDR3 coding sequence is TGCGCCAGCTCAAGCCACAGGGAAGGGAACACCATATATTTT. This sequence encodes CASSSHREGNTIYF. V is TRBV10-1 and J is TRBJ1-3; maybe TRBD1 (6 bases). Between the trimmed V and J ends, which lost 8 bases and 7 bases, there was a span of 18 bases. Germline-derived CDR1 and CDR2 are WNHNN and SYGVQD (reference sequence). CDR3 length: 14 residues.